Presented here are 18 T cell receptor beta chains from one specimen sequenced in a study of blood T cell repertoires in COVID-19. Clones were sequenced by immunoSEQ multiplex PCR, and TCRdb holds only the in-frame ones, with some missing. The data show 150,000 to 160,000 clones, with roughly four fifths seen just once and 25% to 35% held by the top ten. The sample taken for sequencing was peripheral blood. These receptors were obtained from a woman aged 60-75 years with acute or convalescent COVID-19.

This chain uses TRBV6-6 with TRBJ2-3; perhaps TRBD1 as D (5 bases). Trimming took off 1 base at V and 2 bases at J, with 10 bases between the two ends. In germline, CDR1 is MNHNY, CDR2 SVGAGI (reference sequence). The CDR3 runs 15 residues. DNA of the CDR3: TGTGCCAGCAGTTACTGGAAAGGGGTCACAGATACGCAGTATTTT. It translates to CASSYWKGVTDTQYF.

Notes on this clone: Other DNA sequences from this sample encode an identical CDR3 as well. The genes are TRBV3-1 (or the pseudogene TRBV3-2) and TRBJ1-1; D ambiguous. Germline CDR1 reads LGHDT; CDR2 reads YNNKEL (reference sequence). The V end was cut by 0 bases, the J end by 0 bases, with 5 bases between. The CDR3 length is 14 residues. The CDR3 nucleotides read TGTGCCAGCAGCCAAGACCTCCTGAACACTGAAGCTTTCTTT. It translates to CASSQDLLNTEAFF.

The chain carries TRBV13 and TRBJ1-1; D gene unclear. This CDR3 is 14 amino acids long. CDR1 is PRHDT and CDR2 is FYEKMQ in the germline V gene (reference sequence). Trimming pared 7 bases from V and 5 bases from J, leaving 17 bases between. The CDR3 region has the DNA TGTGCCAGCACCCCCCCCGGTCAAGAAACTGAAGCTTTCTTT. Amino acids: CASTPPGQETEAFF. The entire variable domain, with the rest obtained from reference TRBV13 and TRBJ1-1, is as follows: AAGVIQSPRHLIKEKRETATLKCYPIPRHDTVYWYQQGPGQDPQFLISFYEKMQSDKGSIPDRFSAQQFSDYHSELNMSSLELGDSALYFCASTPPGQETEAFFGQGTRLTVV.

The chain is built from TRBV19 and TRBJ1-2; 9 nucleotides line up with TRBD1. Germline values: CDR1 LNHDA, CDR2 SQIVND (reference sequence). CDR3 size: 13 residues. The trim removed 5 bases at V and 7 bases at J, leaving 5 bases unmatched. CDR3 coding DNA: TGTGCCAGTAGTGGACAGGGGTTGTTTGGCTACACCTTC. Its translation: CASSGQGLFGYTF. Using reference TRBV19 and TRBJ1-2 for the parts outside the CDR3, the full variable domain is DGGITQSPKYLFRKEGQNVTLSCEQNLNHDAMYWYRQDPGQGLRLIYYSQIVNDFQKGDIAEGYSVSREKKESFPLTVTSAQKNPTAFYLCASSGQGLFGYTFGSGTRLTVV.

The V and J genes are TRBV5-8 and TRBJ1-5; 10 bases are shared with TRBD1. V shed 1 base and J 5 bases; nucleotides not matched to a gene: 3. Germline V gene lookup returns CDR1 SGHTS and CDR2 YDEGEE. CDR3 length equals 15 residues. The CDR3 DNA reads as TGTGCCAGCAGCTTGACCGGGACAGGGGATCAGCCCCAGCATTTT. Residues: CASSLTGTGDQPQHF.

This chain joins TRBV11-3 and TRBJ1-6; D not resolved. Trimming stripped 0 bases from V and 10 bases from J, with 7 bases between. CDR3 length: 13 residues. Germline V lookup: CDR1 SGHNT, CDR2 YENEEA. The CDR3 DNA is TGTGCCAGCAGCTTAGATCGCGGATCACCCCTCCACTTT. Translated, it gives CASSLDRGSPLHF.

Sample share makes this clone medium-sized. J is TRBJ2-7 and V is TRBV2; the D gene is possibly TRBD1 (5 bases). The CDR3 spans 16 residues. V lost 3 bases and J lost 0, with 15 bases in between. CDR1 and CDR2 from the germline V gene are SNHLY and FYNNEI. The CDR3 reads CASSDRGYTSSYEQYV. Written as DNA, the CDR3 is TGTGCCAGCAGTGATAGGGGCTATACCTCCTCCTACGAGCAGTACGTC.

The rearrangement joins TRBV7-2 to TRBJ1-1, with 10 positions matching TRBD1. The CDR3 is 14 residues long. V shed 3 bases and J 5 bases; nucleotides not matched to a gene: 3. CDR1 is SGHTA, CDR2 FQGNSA, per germline. The CDR3 region has the DNA TGTGCCAGCAGCTTCGACAGGGGGCATACTGAAGCTTTCTTT. It encodes CASSFDRGHTEAFF.

This clone was seen a few times. V gene TRBV18 combines with J gene TRBJ1-5, with TRBD1 matching 7 bases. The germline CDR1 and CDR2 sequences are KGHSH and LQKENI. The V segment lost 0 bases and the J segment 4 bases; nucleotides outside the gene matches: 9. This CDR3 is 17 amino acids long. The CDR3 region is CASSPPLRTGVNQPQHF. The CDR3 region has the DNA TGTGCCAGCTCACCACCTCTCCGCACAGGGGTAAATCAGCCCCAGCATTTT.

V usage is TRBV3-1 (or the pseudogene TRBV3-2) and J usage is TRBJ1-2, with no clear D. This CDR3 spans 13 amino acids. Germline V gene data show CDR1 as LGHDT and CDR2 as YNNKEL (reference sequence). Trimming stripped 4 bases from V and 8 bases from J, with 14 bases between. Here the CDR3 reads CASSRETPRGYTF. DNA of the CDR3: TGTGCCAGCAGCCGGGAGACACCTAGGGGCTACACCTTC.

The chain couples TRBV18 to TRBJ1-1; D remains unclear. The germline V and J ends were trimmed by 3 bases and 3 bases, with 11 bases remaining between them. The CDR3 spans 14 residues. Per germline, CDR1 KGHSH and CDR2 LQKENI. As DNA, the CDR3 is TGTGCCAGCTCACCTTCTGTCCGGGACACTGAAGCTTTCTTT. Protein: CASSPSVRDTEAFF.

The chain links TRBV4-2 to TRBJ1-2, with D uncertain. This CDR3 region has 12 residues. CDR1 and CDR2 from the germline V gene are LGHNA and YNFKEQ. Trimming removed 4 bases from V and 14 bases from J, with 17 bases in between. The CDR3 coding sequence is TGTGCCAGCAGCCGAGCTGGGGAGACGCGAACCTTC. It yields the protein CASSRAGETRTF.

This clone came up once. The gene calls are TRBV30 and TRBJ1-5; 11 bases align to TRBD1. The CDR3 loop spans 16 amino acids. V was pared by 2 bases and J by 0 bases, with 3 bases of the junction left unmatched. From germline, CDR1 is GTSNPN and CDR2 SVGIG (reference sequence). CDR3 DNA: TGTGCCTGGAGTACCGGGACAGGGGGTAGCAATCAGCCCCAGCATTTT. Its translation: CAWSTGTGGSNQPQHF.

In its sample, this clone was seen once. The V call is TRBV7-9, the J call TRBJ2-2, with 9 positions matching TRBD2. Looked up from germline, CDR1 is SEHNR and CDR2 is FQNEAQ (reference sequence). The CDR3 spans 16 residues. Trimming cost V 3 bases and J 1 base; bases outside gene matches: 3. The CDR3 region has the DNA TGTGCCAGCAGCTTCGAACTAGCGGGGAACACCGGGGAGCTGTTTTTT. Translation gives CASSFELAGNTGELFF.

The gene calls are TRBV7-9 and TRBJ1-1; D might be TRBD1 (5 bases). The V gene lost 5 bases and the J gene lost 0 bases, with 13 bases spanning the gap. The CDR3 runs to 15 residues. Germline CDR1 reads SEHNR; CDR2 reads FQNEAQ (reference sequence). Here the CDR3 reads CASSPLGRVNTEAFF. CDR3 in DNA: TGTGCCAGCAGCCCGCTGGGCAGGGTGAACACTGAAGCTTTCTTT.

The V call is TRBV19, the J call TRBJ1-1; D unclear. CDR1 is LNHDA, CDR2 SQIVND, per germline (reference sequence). V lost 0 bases to trimming and J lost 0 bases, with 11 bases between them. This CDR3 has 16 residues. The chain's CDR3 is CASSIELTRLNTEAFF. CDR3 in DNA: TGTGCCAGTAGTATAGAGCTGACCAGGCTGAACACTGAAGCTTTCTTT.

In DNA, the CDR3 is TGTGCCATCAGTGATATAGGGCTCAGCGGCCTGACGAACACCGGGGAGCTGTTTTTT. This encodes CAISDIGLSGLTNTGELFF. The gene calls are TRBV10-3 and TRBJ2-2; D is possibly TRBD2 (5 bases). The germline V gene encodes CDR1 ENHRY and CDR2 SYGVKD. Trimming cost V 3 bases and J 0 bases, with 20 bases left between them. This CDR3 spans 19 amino acids.

CDR3 in amino acids: CASSPPGVIGTEAFF. CDR3 coding DNA: TGTGCCAGCTCACCGCCGGGGGTGATCGGCACTGAAGCTTTCTTT. The chain employs TRBV18 and TRBJ1-1; tentatively, D is TRBD1 (5 bases). V lost 3 bases to trimming and J lost 4 bases, with 15 bases between them. The CDR3 totals 15 residues. The V gene's germline CDR1 is KGHSH and CDR2 LQKENI.